A selection of T cell receptor beta chains follows, all from one sample in a study of OX40 agonist ivuxolimab in advanced cancers. Profiled with immunoSEQ multiplex PCR; TCRdb holds only in-frame clones, not every one. The sample has roughly 64,000 clones, around 93% seen once. Here the sequenced sample was CD4+ or CD8+ T cells sorted from blood, taken in a trial of the OX40 agonist ivuxolimab. All receptors derive from an adult with an advanced solid tumor such as melanoma, head and neck, liver or kidney cancer. The CDR3 runs from the conserved cysteine through the conserved F or W. Each record gives: J gene, V gene, D gene, clone size, CDR3 protein, CDR3 DNA. A D gene is named only where the DNA matches it firmly. Size is stated for part of the rows, as once, few or many counts, or as a class when the clone is expanded.

>TRBJ1-1|TRBV29-1|-|-
CSVEVPGVDTEAFF
TGCAGCGTTGAAGTTCCGGGGGTGGACACTGAAGCTTTCTTT
>TRBJ1-1|TRBV30|-|-
CAWSRGGTEAFF
TGTGCCTGGAGTAGGGGTGGGACTGAAGCTTTCTTT
>TRBJ2-7|TRBV29-1|TRBD2|-
CSVEDGLAGLFEQYF
TGCAGCGTTGAAGATGGGCTAGCGGGACTATTCGAGCAGTACTTC
>TRBJ2-7|TRBV11-3|TRBD1|-
CASSLVRGNYEQYF
TGTGCCAGCAGCTTAGTCAGGGGGAACTACGAGCAGTACTTC
>TRBJ2-7|TRBV11-3|-|-
CASSTDPSEEQYF
TGTGCCAGCAGCACCGACCCGTCGGAAGAGCAGTACTTC
>TRBJ1-1|TRBV7-9|-|-
CASSFKGNTEAFF
TGTGCCAGCAGCTTTAAGGGGAACACTGAAGCTTTCTTT
>TRBJ2-1|TRBV5-1|TRBD2|-
CASSTTSGRYNEQFF
TGCGCCAGCAGCACCACTAGCGGGCGCTACAATGAGCAGTTCTTC
>TRBJ1-1|TRBV7-9|-|few
CASSPRQTDMNTEAFF
TGTGCCAGCAGCCCAAGGCAGACAGACATGAACACTGAAGCTTTCTTT
>TRBJ2-1|TRBV7-8|-|-
CASSLVGGSSYNEQFF
TGTGCCAGCAGCTTAGTGGGCGGCTCCTCCTACAATGAGCAGTTCTTC
>TRBJ2-1|TRBV5-6|TRBD1|-
CASSIGQVAYNEQFF
TGTGCCAGCAGCATCGGACAGGTCGCCTACAATGAGCAGTTCTTC
>TRBJ2-7|TRBV5-5|-|-
CASSLGTGYSYEQYF
TGTGCCAGCAGCTTGGGAACGGGTTATTCCTACGAGCAGTACTTC
>TRBJ2-2|TRBV4-1|-|-
CASSQDLWQGGDTGELFF
TGCGCCAGCAGCCAAGATTTATGGCAGGGTGGGGACACCGGGGAGCTGTTTTTT
>TRBJ2-1|TRBV6-6|TRBD2|-
CATTGTTYNEQFF
TGTGCCACCACCGGGACTACCTACAATGAGCAGTTCTTC
>TRBJ2-1|TRBV7-8|TRBD2|-
CASSRGGSYNEQFF
TGTGCCAGCAGCCGGGGGGGTTCTTACAATGAGCAGTTCTTC
>TRBJ2-1|TRBV27|TRBD1|-
CASYRPGQGPFEQFF
TGTGCCAGTTACCGTCCGGGACAGGGGCCTTTTGAGCAGTTCTTC
>TRBJ1-2|TRBV7-6|-|-
CASSPGQDANYGYTF
TGTGCCAGCAGCCCTGGGCAGGACGCGAACTATGGCTACACCTTC
>TRBJ2-2|TRBV5-1|-|-
CASSLVTANTGELFF
TGCGCCAGCAGCTTGGTCACGGCGAACACCGGGGAGCTGTTTTTT
>TRBJ2-7|TRBV5-4|TRBD2|-
CASSLSSSGRAYEQYF
TGTGCCAGCAGCTTGTCGTCTAGCGGGAGAGCCTACGAGCAGTACTTC
>TRBJ1-2|TRBV30|TRBD1|-
CAWRTGVGYTF
TGTGCCTGGAGGACAGGGGTCGGCTACACCTTC
>TRBJ2-1|TRBV21-1|-|-
CASSKLEREEPVSEQFF
TGTGCCAGCAGCAAACTGGAGCGGGAGGAACCGGTCAGTGAGCAGTTCTTC
>TRBJ1-5|TRBV6-1|TRBD1|-
CASSDEDRVNQPQHF
TGTGCCAGCAGTGATGAGGACAGGGTTAATCAGCCCCAGCATTTT
>TRBJ1-4|TRBV5-1|-|-
CASSLADRPTATNEKLFF
TGCGCCAGCAGCTTGGCTGACAGACCAACTGCAACTAATGAAAAACTGTTTTTT
>TRBJ2-2|TRBV7-2|-|-
CASSRNTGELFF
TGTGCCAGCAGCCGGAACACCGGGGAGCTGTTTTTT
>TRBJ1-1|TRBV18|-|-
CASSPGGQRQAFF
TGTGCCAGCTCACCAGGGGGCCAACGGCAAGCTTTCTTT
>TRBJ2-3|TRBV18|TRBD2|-
CASSLSGRANGDTQYF
TGTGCCAGCTCACTTAGCGGGAGGGCCAATGGAGATACGCAGTATTTT
>TRBJ1-1|TRBV11-3|TRBD1|once
CASSPTGWRTEAFF
TGTGCCAGCAGCCCGACAGGGTGGAGGACTGAAGCTTTCTTT
>TRBJ2-1|TRBV19|-|-
CASSITRVSAGNEQFF
TGTGCCAGTAGTATCACACGAGTGTCCGCGGGCAATGAGCAGTTCTTC
>TRBJ1-1|TRBV5-4|TRBD1|-
CASSFGTGGTEAFF
TGTGCCAGCAGCTTCGGGACAGGGGGCACTGAAGCTTTCTTT
>TRBJ2-6|TRBV30|-|-
CAWQGFHSGANVLTF
TGTGCCTGGCAAGGCTTCCACTCTGGGGCCAACGTCCTGACTTTC
>TRBJ1-2|TRBV28|TRBD1|-
CASSMGQGNYGYTF
TGTGCCAGCAGTATGGGACAGGGGAACTATGGCTACACCTTC
>TRBJ2-1|TRBV11-2|TRBD2|-
CASSRATSTSGRFYEQFF
TGTGCCAGCAGCCGAGCTACGTCGACTAGCGGGAGGTTTTATGAGCAGTTCTTC
>TRBJ2-1|TRBV20-1|-|-
CSASGFQKQFF
TGCAGTGCTAGTGGGTTTCAGAAGCAGTTCTTC
>TRBJ1-2|TRBV19|-|-
CASRAPGVVHYGYTF
TGTGCCAGTAGGGCCCCGGGGGTGGTGCACTATGGCTACACCTTC
>TRBJ2-5|TRBV29-1|-|-
CSVGNGPPQETQYF
TGCAGCGTTGGTAACGGTCCGCCCCAAGAGACCCAGTACTTC
>TRBJ1-2|TRBV2|-|-
CASSDPRSGYTF
TGTGCCAGCAGTGACCCGCGGAGTGGCTACACCTTC
>TRBJ2-1|TRBV6-4|-|-
CASSDSDRDNEQFF
TGTGCCAGCAGTGACTCGGACAGAGACAATGAGCAGTTCTTC
>TRBJ2-4|TRBV18|-|-
CASSRDGNIQYF
TGTGCCAGCTCCCGGGACGGAAACATTCAGTACTTC
>TRBJ2-7|TRBV11-3|TRBD2|-
CASSLDLFLAGNIYEQYF
TGTGCCAGCAGCTTAGATCTCTTCCTAGCGGGAAATATTTACGAGCAGTACTTC
>TRBJ2-7|TRBV28|-|-
CASSIARKTYEQYF
TGTGCCAGCAGTATTGCCAGGAAGACCTACGAGCAGTACTTC
>TRBJ2-7|TRBV10-3|-|-
CAISTYSYEQYF
TGTGCCATCAGTACCTACTCCTACGAGCAGTACTTC
>TRBJ2-7|TRBV11-2|-|-
CASSSNPSSYEQYF
TGTGCCAGCAGCTCCAATCCCTCCTCCTACGAGCAGTACTTC
>TRBJ2-7|TRBV7-9|TRBD2|-
CASSLKLAGRFYEQYF
TGTGCCAGCAGCTTAAAGTTAGCGGGACGCTTCTACGAGCAGTACTTC
>TRBJ1-5|TRBV2|-|-
CASSTGLVFQHF
TGTGCCAGCAGTACAGGACTTGTCTTCCAGCATTTT
>TRBJ2-5|TRBV29-1|TRBD2|-
CSVAPGLAQETQYF
TGCAGCGTAGCCCCGGGACTAGCTCAAGAGACCCAGTACTTC
>TRBJ1-1|TRBV2|-|-
CASSEQENTEAFF
TGTGCCAGCAGTGAACAGGAGAACACTGAAGCTTTCTTT
>TRBJ2-7|TRBV18|TRBD1|-
CASSPTGGFHEQYF
TGTGCCAGCTCGCCGACAGGGGGCTTTCACGAGCAGTACTTC
>TRBJ2-4|TRBV14|TRBD2|-
CASSQGGLAGVGAKNIQYF
TGTGCCAGCAGCCAGGGGGGACTAGCGGGAGTGGGTGCCAAAAACATTCAGTACTTC
>TRBJ2-7|TRBV5-1|TRBD2|-
CASSLVAGGSYEQYF
TGCGCCAGCAGCTTGGTGGCGGGAGGATCCTACGAGCAGTACTTC
>TRBJ2-7|TRBV19|-|-
CASSIGQGRVEQYF
TGTGCCAGTAGTATCGGGCAGGGGAGGGTCGAGCAGTACTTC
>TRBJ2-2|TRBV5-4|-|-
CATTSGEMNTGELFF
TGTGCCACTACGTCGGGGGAGATGAACACCGGGGAGCTGTTTTTT